One sample yielded the 32 T cell receptor beta chains listed below, sequenced in a study of control samples from healthy donors and cancer patients. Sequencing used immunoSEQ multiplex PCR; TCRdb keeps in-frame clones, though not all of them. The sample lists approximately 97,000 clones, around 88% occurring once. Material: blood. The receptors stem from a man between 25 and 39 years old in good health.

The rearrangement links TRBV15 to TRBJ2-3, with 11 bases that match TRBD2. The CDR3 runs to 15 residues. In germline, CDR1 is LNHNV, CDR2 YYDKDF (reference sequence). The junction had 4 bases not matched to a gene; V was cut back by 2 bases and J by 6 bases. The CDR3 coding sequence is TGTGCCACCAGCAGAACACTAGCGGGAGTTGATACGCAGTATTTT. As protein: CATSRTLAGVDTQYF.

This clone appeared once. The rearrangement joins TRBV19 to TRBJ2-1, with 12 bases fitting TRBD2. J lost 2 bases, V lost 3 bases, and 11 bases had no gene match. The CDR3 length is 19 residues. Germline loops: CDR1 LNHDA, CDR2 SQIVND (reference sequence). The CDR3: CASSISGTSGSFPYNEQFF. The CDR3 DNA reads TGTGCCAGTAGTATCTCAGGGACTAGCGGGTCCTTTCCCTACAATGAGCAGTTCTTC.

This clone has only one observation. J is TRBJ2-1 and V is TRBV5-4; D gene ambiguous. Trimming stripped 8 bases from V and 5 bases from J, with 17 bases between. Germline V gene sequence: CDR1 SGHNT, CDR2 YYREEE (reference sequence). This CDR3 contains 14 residues. The CDR3 region has the DNA TGTGCCAGTCTAAAAACCCCGGAGCACAATGAGCAGTTCTTC. Translation: CASLKTPEHNEQFF.

The chain is built from TRBV27 and TRBJ2-2, with 12 positions matching TRBD2. The germline V gene has CDR1 MNHEY and CDR2 SMNVEV (reference sequence). The CDR3 covers 18 residues. V shed 6 bases and J 2 bases; nucleotides not matched to a gene: 10. This chain's CDR3 is CASSRLAGVATNTGELFF. For the CDR3, the DNA is TGTGCCAGCAGCCGACTAGCGGGAGTTGCCACTAACACCGGGGAGCTGTTTTTT.

The chain combines TRBV7-2 with TRBJ1-3; 9 bases map to TRBD1. Germline CDR1 reads SGHTA; CDR2 reads FQGNSA. The CDR3 is 16 residues long. J gave up 0 bases and V 4 bases, and 4 bases lay outside the gene matches. The CDR3 is CASSSQGASSGNTIYF. The DNA for the CDR3 is TGTGCCAGCAGCTCACAGGGGGCCAGCTCTGGAAACACCATATATTTT.

V usage is TRBV10-1 and J usage is TRBJ2-7; 12 nucleotides align to TRBD2. CDR1 WNHNN and CDR2 SYGVQD come from the germline V gene (reference sequence). V lost 0 bases and J lost 7; bases outside the gene matches: 25. The CDR3 spans 22 residues. DNA of the CDR3: TGCGCCAGCAGTGAGTCGCGACTATTTGCCGGGACTAGCGGGCCCACCCCGTGGGAGCAGTACTTC. Amino acid sequence: CASSESRLFAGTSGPTPWEQYF.

The chain carries TRBV15 and TRBJ2-3, with TRBD1 matching 7 bases. The CDR3 extends over 14 amino acids. J lost 6 bases, V lost 1 base, and 4 bases had no gene match. Looked up from germline, CDR1 is LNHNV and CDR2 is YYDKDF (reference sequence). This CDR3 reads CATSRGQGLDTQYF. The CDR3 nucleotides read TGTGCCACCAGCAGAGGACAGGGTTTGGATACGCAGTATTTT.

CDR3 DNA sequence: TGTGCCAGTAGTATAGCGGGGACCCTGACCTACGAGCAGTACTTC. This encodes CASSIAGTLTYEQYF. The chain couples TRBV19 to TRBJ2-7; D may correspond to TRBD1 or TRBD2 (5 bases each). The CDR3 length is 15 residues. V gave up 1 base and J gave up 2 bases, with 12 bases separating them. The germline V gene has CDR1 LNHDA and CDR2 SQIVND (reference sequence).

The rearrangement uses TRBV28 and TRBJ1-2; D perhaps matches TRBD1 (5 bases). The CDR3 loop spans 12 amino acids. Germline loops: CDR1 MDHEN, CDR2 SYDVKM. Trimming took 3 bases from V and 8 from J, leaving 10 bases between them. The CDR3 here is CASSFRVGGYTF. CDR3 sequence (DNA): TGTGCCAGCAGTTTCAGGGTTGGCGGCTACACCTTC.

V and J are TRBV5-1 and TRBJ2-3; a weak D match, TRBD2 (6 bases). The germline V gene encodes CDR1 SGHRS and CDR2 YFSETQ. The CDR3 contains 17 residues. Between the trimmed V and J ends, which lost 2 bases and 1 base, there was a span of 17 bases. CDR3 coding DNA: TGCGCCAGCAGCTTAAGATGGGTGGCTAGCGGCACAGATACGCAGTATTTT. This sequence encodes CASSLRWVASGTDTQYF.

V and J are TRBV7-3 and TRBJ2-1; TRBD2 matches 9 bases. Germline V gene lookup returns CDR1 SGHTA and CDR2 FQGTGA. This CDR3 is built from 17 residues. The V and J ends lost 5 bases and 0 bases, in that order; junction bases with no gene match: 8. The CDR3 DNA sequence: TGTGCCAGCAGCACTAGCGGGCAACCTGGCTCCTACAATGAGCAGTTCTTC. Translating gives CASSTSGQPGSYNEQFF.

CDR3 in amino acids: CASSAPAGMTQYF. In DNA form, the CDR3 reads TGCGCCAGCAGTGCCCCAGCGGGAATGACCCAGTACTTC. This chain uses TRBV10-2 with TRBJ2-5, with TRBD2 identical over 7 bases. Germline V gives CDR1 WSHSY, CDR2 SAAADI. Trimming removed 4 bases from V and 7 bases from J; junction bases left unmatched: 6. The length of the CDR3 is 13 residues.

The chain employs TRBV29-1 and TRBJ1-5, with 7 bases identical to TRBD1. This CDR3 contains 14 residues. V lost 0 bases to trimming and J lost 2 bases; unmatched junction nucleotides: 1. The V gene's germline CDR1 is SQVTM and CDR2 ANQGSEA. CDR3 residues: CSVEETGGNQPQHF. The CDR3 DNA follows: TGCAGCGTTGAAGAAACAGGGGGCAATCAGCCCCAGCATTTT.

V and J are TRBV7-3 and TRBJ1-1; 8 nucleotides align to TRBD1. The junction had 9 bases not matched to a gene; V was cut back by 5 bases and J by 10 bases. The CDR3 totals 13 residues. CDR1 SGHTA and CDR2 FQGTGA come from the germline V gene. CDR3 loop: CASSPGRGLVAFF. The CDR3 region has the DNA TGTGCCAGCAGCCCCGGCAGGGGGCTCGTAGCTTTCTTT.

The chain has TRBV30 and TRBJ1-1; 9 bases align to TRBD1. This CDR3 is 13 amino acids long. V shed 5 bases and J 0 bases; nucleotides not matched to a gene: 1. Germline CDR1 and CDR2: GTSNPN and SVGIG (reference sequence). CDR3 sequence: CAWDRGMNTEAFF. DNA of the CDR3: TGTGCCTGGGACAGGGGGATGAACACTGAAGCTTTCTTT.

This clone was seen many times. The chain recombines TRBV7-2 with TRBJ2-6; D gene unclear. The germline gives CDR1 SGHTA, CDR2 FQGNSA. V shed 2 bases and J shed 0 bases, with 8 bases lying between them. CDR3 size: 16 residues. In nucleotides, the CDR3 is TGTGCCAGCAGCTTATTGTACATCTCTGGGGCCAACGTCCTGACTTTC. Translated: CASSLLYISGANVLTF.

J is TRBJ1-6 and V is TRBV2; TRBD1 might be the D (6 bases). The germline V and J ends were trimmed by 7 bases and 8 bases, with 15 bases remaining between them. Looked up from germline, CDR1 is SNHLY and CDR2 is FYNNEI. The CDR3 is made up of 14 amino acids. The DNA of the CDR3 is TGTGCCAGCACGTCGAACAGGGAACATTCACCCCTCCACTTT. Its translation: CASTSNREHSPLHF.

This sequence joins TRBV6-1 and TRBJ1-4, with D possibly matching TRBD1 (6 bases). CDR3 length equals 18 residues. Trimming removed 1 base at V and 4 bases at J, with 19 bases between. Germline V lookup: CDR1 MNHNS, CDR2 SASEGT. DNA of the CDR3: TGTGCCAGCAGTGAAGAAGCCTACGACGGGACACTTAATGAAAAACTGTTTTTT. Encoded protein: CASSEEAYDGTLNEKLFF.

The chain has TRBV7-2 and TRBJ2-7; TRBD2 might be the D (5 bases). Germline CDR1 SGHTA, CDR2 FQGNSA. The CDR3 contains 14 residues. V lost 2 bases and J 7 bases, leaving 15 bases between the germline ends. The CDR3: CASSLSTFGGEQYF. The DNA for the CDR3 is TGTGCCAGCAGCTTATCGACATTTGGAGGAGAGCAGTACTTC.

The chain employs TRBV19 and TRBJ1-5; 7 bases are a match to TRBD1. Trimming at V came to 5 bases and at J to 0 bases, leaving 4 bases not matched to a gene. Germline assignment: CDR1 LNHDA and CDR2 SQIVND (reference sequence). This CDR3 has 15 residues. CDR3 in amino acids: CASSGGQYSNQPQHF. The CDR3 nucleotides read TGTGCCAGTAGTGGGGGACAGTATAGCAATCAGCCCCAGCATTTT.

CDR3 sequence: CASSSIRLSVANEQFF. The CDR3 coding sequence is TGTGCCAGCAGCTCGATCAGACTAAGTGTGGCCAATGAGCAGTTCTTC. J is TRBJ2-1 and V is TRBV11-2; D perhaps matches TRBD2 (5 bases). V was shortened by 4 bases and J by 6 bases, with 19 bases between the two germline ends. The CDR3 loop spans 16 amino acids. Germline CDR1 and CDR2: SGHAT and FQNNGV.

This chain connects TRBV9 to TRBJ2-3; tentative D call: TRBD2 (6 bases). This CDR3 comprises 16 residues. Germline assignment: CDR1 SGDLS and CDR2 YYNGEE. V was trimmed by 2 bases and J by 0 bases, leaving 13 bases between them. This CDR3 is CASSVRGGTSTDTQYF. CDR3 bases: TGTGCCAGCAGCGTGAGGGGCGGGACTAGCACAGATACGCAGTATTTT.

This chain uses TRBV9 with TRBJ2-6, with 7 bases that match TRBD1. V shed 3 bases and J 4 bases; nucleotides not matched to a gene: 4. Germline V gene data show CDR1 as SGDLS and CDR2 as YYNGEE. The length of the CDR3 is 15 residues. The DNA of the CDR3 is TGTGCCAGCAGCGAGGGGGCGGTGGGGGCCAACGTCCTGACTTTC. It translates to CASSEGAVGANVLTF.

CDR3 sequence reads: CASRAGLDTQYF. For the CDR3, the DNA is TGTGCCAGCAGAGCGGGGTTAGATACGCAGTATTTT. The gene calls are TRBV2 and TRBJ2-3, with 7 bases fitting TRBD2. Germline V lookup: CDR1 SNHLY, CDR2 FYNNEI. The J segment lost 5 bases and the V segment lost 6 bases, leaving 2 bases of the junction unmatched. The CDR3 is 12 residues long.

This chain connects TRBV7-3 to TRBJ2-7, with 7 positions matching TRBD1. This CDR3 contains 14 residues. In germline, CDR1 is SGHTA, CDR2 FQGTGA. With 1 base clipped from V and 4 bases from J, the junction kept 4 bases outside the gene matches. CDR3 residues: CASSLSHRGYEQYF. The DNA for the CDR3 is TGTGCCAGCAGCTTAAGTCACAGGGGTTACGAGCAGTACTTC.

The chain recombines TRBV3-1 (or the pseudogene TRBV3-2) with TRBJ2-1; perhaps TRBD2 as D (6 bases). V gave up 1 base and J gave up 2 bases, with 12 bases separating them. The CDR3 spans 16 residues. CDR1 is LGHDT and CDR2 is YNNKEL in the germline V gene (reference sequence). The CDR3 DNA sequence: TGTGCCAGCAGCCAAGTTCGGGGGAGACCCTACAATGAGCAGTTCTTC. Amino acids: CASSQVRGRPYNEQFF.

The chain couples TRBV7-8 to TRBJ2-5, with D perhaps TRBD1 (5 bases). The CDR3 sequence is 17 residues long. The germline V and J ends were trimmed by 5 bases and 3 bases, with 22 bases remaining between them. Germline loops: CDR1 SGHVS, CDR2 FQNEAQ. The CDR3 DNA reads TGTGCCAGCAGCCCAGAATATAACAGGAGAGATAAAGAGACCCAGTACTTC. It translates to CASSPEYNRRDKETQYF.

This chain uses TRBV6-2 or TRBV6-3 with TRBJ2-4, with 13 bases lining up with TRBD2. J was trimmed by 0 bases and V by 2 bases; bases with no gene match: 10. The CDR3 sequence is 20 residues long. Germline loops: CDR1 MNHEY, CDR2 SVGEGT. The CDR3 DNA is TGTGCCAGCAGTTACCCCAAACTAGCGGGAGGGCGAGGAGCCAAAAACATTCAGTACTTC. Residues: CASSYPKLAGGRGAKNIQYF.

CDR3 in DNA: TGTGCCACCAGTGAAAAAGACTATGGCTACACCTTC. It encodes CATSEKDYGYTF. The chain links TRBV24-1 to TRBJ1-2; D remains ambiguous. Between the trimmed V and J ends, which lost 4 bases and 3 bases, there was a span of 5 bases. The CDR3 length is 12 residues. The germline gives CDR1 KGHDR, CDR2 SFDVKD.

This chain uses TRBV7-2 with TRBJ1-2; D is unresolved. In germline, CDR1 is SGHTA, CDR2 FQGNSA. The CDR3 totals 14 residues. Trimming took off 3 bases at V and 1 base at J, with 9 bases between the two ends. CDR3 sequence reads: CASSFGSINYGYTF. In nucleotides, the CDR3 is TGTGCCAGCAGCTTTGGCAGTATTAACTATGGCTACACCTTC.

V is TRBV11-2 and J is TRBJ1-3; no clear D. Germline V gene lookup returns CDR1 SGHAT and CDR2 FQNNGV. The CDR3 consists of 15 residues. Trimming removed 5 bases from V and 4 bases from J, with 15 bases in between. The CDR3 DNA reads TGTGCCAGCAGCCGCACTGGCAACCTAGGAAACACCATATATTTT. Translation gives CASSRTGNLGNTIYF.

This chain links TRBV7-9 with TRBJ2-3; D not resolved. V gave up 0 bases and J gave up 5 bases, with 6 bases separating them. The CDR3 consists of 13 residues. The germline CDR1 and CDR2 sequences are SEHNR and FQNEAQ (reference sequence). CDR3 loop: CASSLAGLDTQYF. DNA of the CDR3: TGTGCCAGCAGCTTAGCGGGGTTAGATACGCAGTATTTT.